This T cell receptor (beta chain) was documented in a study of T cell responses to AZD1222 COVID-19 vaccine. Germline V gives CDR1 SEHNR, CDR2 FQNEAQ (reference sequence). Trimming cost V 2 bases and J 10 bases, with 14 bases left between them. The CDR3 is 14 residues long. Study findings and constraints: At baseline, just five to seven AZD1222 recipients tested seropositive.

TCRdb's copy holds only in-frame clones and misses some; the assay was immunoSEQ multiplex PCR. The table shows 86,000 or so clones, with over 80% occurring only once. A remark on this clone: Its antigen is currently unknown.

The sequence came from an adult in good health. The sample in question was peripheral blood, obtained on day 0 of MenACWY control vaccination. This chain connects TRBV7-9 to TRBJ1-4, with a weak D call TRBD1 (5 bases). CDR3 region: CASSLSMGESKLFF. The DNA for the CDR3 is TGTGCCAGCAGCTTATCTATGGGGGAGTCAAAACTGTTTTTT.